The sequence of this TCR beta chain was determined in a study of CD4 T cells in relation to SARS-CoV-2 and coronaviruses. Germline V gene data show CDR1 as MNHNY and CDR2 as SVGAGI (reference sequence). Trimming took 6 bases from V and 5 from J; bases not matched to a gene: 12. This CDR3 comprises 15 residues. A remark on this clone: Its antigen remains unidentified.

Data came from immunoSEQ multiplex PCR; TCRdb stores just in-frame clones and leaves some out. The sample consists of about 36,000 clones, 77% of them appearing once. V gene TRBV6-6 combines with J gene TRBJ2-7; TRBD2 aligns across 8 bases. This receptor was obtained from an adult with COVID-19. Specimen: memory CD4+ T cells from PBMCs, cultured in vitro. The CDR3 sequence is CASRTGTSLSHEQYF. The CDR3 nucleotides are TGTGCCAGCAGAACCGGGACTAGTCTTTCCCACGAGCAGTACTTC.